The following is a T cell receptor beta chain sequence with its context. The sample is drawn from a study of control samples from healthy donors and cancer patients. Clones were sequenced by immunoSEQ multiplex PCR, and TCRdb holds only the in-frame ones, with some missing. Of around 100,000 clones in the sample, about 86% were seen once. Trimming took off 0 bases at V and 8 bases at J, with 10 bases between the two ends. The CDR3 runs to 12 residues. The germline CDR1 and CDR2 sequences are GTSNPN and SVGIG (reference sequence). This clonotype originated in a man aged 25 to 40 in good health. The specimen sequenced was blood. The chain links TRBV30 to TRBJ1-1; unclear D gene. This CDR3 is CAWSVLGLEAFF. In DNA, the CDR3 is TGTGCCTGGAGTGTACTAGGTTTAGAAGCTTTCTTT.